These T cell receptor beta chains were read from a single sample in a study of cytomegalovirus exposure and HLA in healthy donors. This table comes from immunoSEQ multiplex PCR, and its TCRdb copy is limited to in-frame clones, with some not included. The sample data list 200,000 or so clones. The specimen was PBMCs. The receptors were sampled from a boy aged 5-17 years in good health and CMV-seronegative. Each CDR3 is given with its conserved first and last residue. D genes are given only for firm matches.

d_gene: TRBD2; v_gene: TRBV7-6; j_gene: TRBJ2-5; CDR3nt: TGTGCCAGCACCCGAAGCGGGGGGGCTCAAGAGACCCAGTACTTC; CDR3aa: CASTRSGGAQETQYF
d_gene: .; v_gene: TRBV27; j_gene: TRBJ1-6; CDR3nt: TGTGCCAGCACTCTTCGTGGAGCGGATTCACCCCTCCACTTT; CDR3aa: CASTLRGADSPLHF
d_gene: TRBD2; v_gene: TRBV19; j_gene: TRBJ2-7; CDR3nt: TGTGCCAGTAGAGTGACTAGCGGGGGCTCCTACGAGCAGTACTTC; CDR3aa: CASRVTSGGSYEQYF
d_gene: .; v_gene: TRBV19; j_gene: TRBJ2-3; CDR3nt: TGTGCCAGTAGTCCCGGGTTTGGGGAGAACACAGATACGCAGTATTTT; CDR3aa: CASSPGFGENTDTQYF
d_gene: TRBD1; v_gene: TRBV7-2; j_gene: TRBJ1-6; CDR3nt: TGTGCCAGCAGCTTAGAGGGACGTTTCTCAGGGGGCGGTAATTCACCCCTCCACTTT; CDR3aa: CASSLEGRFSGGGNSPLHF
d_gene: .; v_gene: TRBV5-3; j_gene: TRBJ1-4; CDR3nt: TGTGCCAGAAGCTTGGGACCCGGGAATGAAAAACTGTTTTTT; CDR3aa: CARSLGPGNEKLFF
d_gene: .; v_gene: TRBV28; j_gene: TRBJ1-5; CDR3nt: TGTGCCAGCAGTTCCCCCCAGAGGTCCGGGGATCAGCCCCAGCATTTT; CDR3aa: CASSSPQRSGDQPQHF
d_gene: TRBD1; v_gene: TRBV4-1; j_gene: TRBJ1-1; CDR3nt: TGCGCCAGCAGCCAGAGGGGACAGGGGATCACTGAAGCTTTCTTT; CDR3aa: CASSQRGQGITEAFF
d_gene: .; v_gene: TRBV14; j_gene: TRBJ1-2; CDR3nt: TGTGCCAGCAGCCAAGAGCGCGGGAACTATGGCTACACCTTC; CDR3aa: CASSQERGNYGYTF
d_gene: .; v_gene: TRBV19; j_gene: TRBJ1-2; CDR3nt: TGTGCCAGTAGTGAGCCGGGAAAACTGTATGGCTACACCTTC; CDR3aa: CASSEPGKLYGYTF
d_gene: .; v_gene: TRBV27; j_gene: TRBJ2-3; CDR3nt: TGTGCCAGCAGTTTTCAAGGCAGGGGACGCACAGATACGCAGTATTTT; CDR3aa: CASSFQGRGRTDTQYF
d_gene: TRBD1; v_gene: TRBV28; j_gene: TRBJ1-5; CDR3nt: TGTGCCAGCAGTTGGGGGACAGATTATAGCAATCAGCCCCAGCATTTT; CDR3aa: CASSWGTDYSNQPQHF
d_gene: .; v_gene: TRBV9; j_gene: TRBJ2-7; CDR3nt: TGTGCCAGCAGCGTCCGTAGTACCCCAGGGCTTTACGAGCAGTACTTC; CDR3aa: CASSVRSTPGLYEQYF
d_gene: TRBD1; v_gene: TRBV19; j_gene: TRBJ1-5; CDR3nt: TGTGCCAGTAGCCGATTCCGCTCCGACAGGGAGTCGCTTCAGCCCCAGCATTTT; CDR3aa: CASSRFRSDRESLQPQHF
d_gene: .; v_gene: TRBV28; j_gene: TRBJ2-7; CDR3nt: TGTGCCAGCAGTCCCGGTGAGGCCTACGAGCAGTACTTC; CDR3aa: CASSPGEAYEQYF
d_gene: .; v_gene: TRBV19; j_gene: TRBJ1-1; CDR3nt: TGTGCCAGTAGTAAACAGGGAAAGGTCACTGAAGCTTTCTTT; CDR3aa: CASSKQGKVTEAFF
d_gene: TRBD1; v_gene: TRBV6-6; j_gene: TRBJ1-4; CDR3nt: TGTGCCAGCAGTTACAAGAAGGGACAGGGAGGTGAAAAACTGTTTTTT; CDR3aa: CASSYKKGQGGEKLFF
d_gene: .; v_gene: TRBV30; j_gene: TRBJ1-2; CDR3nt: TGTGCCTGGGGGTTCGGTCTGACGGGCTATGGCTACACCTTC; CDR3aa: CAWGFGLTGYGYTF
d_gene: TRBD1; v_gene: TRBV19; j_gene: TRBJ1-1; CDR3nt: TGTGCCAGTAGTCTGGACAGGGGGAACACTGAAGCTTTCTTT; CDR3aa: CASSLDRGNTEAFF
d_gene: TRBD2; v_gene: TRBV6-4; j_gene: TRBJ2-3; CDR3nt: TGTGCCAGCAGTGAGGCTAGCGGCAGCACAGATACGCAGTATTTT; CDR3aa: CASSEASGSTDTQYF
d_gene: .; v_gene: TRBV25-1; j_gene: TRBJ1-2; CDR3nt: TGTGCCAGCAGTGTCGAGGAGGTTGGGGGCTACACCTTC; CDR3aa: CASSVEEVGGYTF
d_gene: TRBD2; v_gene: TRBV2; j_gene: TRBJ2-1; CDR3nt: TGTGCCAGCAGCTCAACCGGGACTACCTACAATGAGCAGTTCTTC; CDR3aa: CASSSTGTTYNEQFF
d_gene: .; v_gene: TRBV7-8; j_gene: TRBJ2-5; CDR3nt: TGTGCCAGCAGCTTAGGAGTGGGGGGAGAGACCCAGTACTTC; CDR3aa: CASSLGVGGETQYF
d_gene: TRBD1; v_gene: TRBV5-1; j_gene: TRBJ1-1; CDR3nt: TGCGCCAGCAGCTTAACAACAGGGGCGAACACTGAAGCTTTCTTT; CDR3aa: CASSLTTGANTEAFF
d_gene: .; v_gene: TRBV25-1; j_gene: TRBJ1-6; CDR3nt: TGTGCCAGCAGTGAATGGGACTTGGGGGTTAATTCACCCCTCCACTTT; CDR3aa: CASSEWDLGVNSPLHF
d_gene: .; v_gene: TRBV30; j_gene: TRBJ1-1; CDR3nt: TGTGCCTGGACCCGGCAGGGGAACACTGAAGCTTTCTTT; CDR3aa: CAWTRQGNTEAFF
d_gene: TRBD2; v_gene: TRBV29-1; j_gene: TRBJ2-1; CDR3nt: TGCAGCGTTGAAGAATTAGCGGGGGCCACCGCGGGTGAGCAGTTCTTC; CDR3aa: CSVEELAGATAGEQFF
d_gene: TRBD1; v_gene: TRBV5-4; j_gene: TRBJ1-1; CDR3nt: TGTGCCAGCAGCTTGGAGGGGTCGGGACAGGGTTTCAATGAAGCTTTCTTT; CDR3aa: CASSLEGSGQGFNEAFF
d_gene: TRBD1; v_gene: TRBV7-8; j_gene: TRBJ1-4; CDR3nt: TGTGCCAGCAGCTCCCGGGACAGGGGAGGTGAAAAACTGTTTTTT; CDR3aa: CASSSRDRGGEKLFF
d_gene: .; v_gene: TRBV6-1; j_gene: TRBJ1-3; CDR3nt: TGTGCCAGCAATATGTTCGGAAACACCATATATTTT; CDR3aa: CASNMFGNTIYF
d_gene: .; v_gene: TRBV19; j_gene: TRBJ2-7; CDR3nt: TGTGCCAGTAGAGCGTACGTGGGGAGCTCCTACGAGCAGTACTTC; CDR3aa: CASRAYVGSSYEQYF
d_gene: TRBD2; v_gene: TRBV7-9; j_gene: TRBJ2-7; CDR3nt: TGTGCCAGCAGCTCCACAGCGGGGTGGGACTACGAGCAGTACTTC; CDR3aa: CASSSTAGWDYEQYF
d_gene: TRBD2; v_gene: TRBV5-1; j_gene: TRBJ2-1; CDR3nt: TGCGCCAGCAGCTTTAGAGCGAGCGGGGGGCCTCACAATGAGCAGTTCTTC; CDR3aa: CASSFRASGGPHNEQFF
d_gene: .; v_gene: TRBV7-6; j_gene: TRBJ2-5; CDR3nt: TGTGCCAGCTCGCGGGCGCAAGAGACCCAGTACTTC; CDR3aa: CASSRAQETQYF
d_gene: .; v_gene: TRBV7-3; j_gene: TRBJ2-2; CDR3nt: TGTGCCAGCAGCCCCCGGGCCCAGAACACCGGGGAGCTGTTTTTC; CDR3aa: CASSPRAQNTGELFF
d_gene: .; v_gene: TRBV7-9; j_gene: TRBJ1-2; CDR3nt: TGTGCCAGCAGCTTAATGACCGAGGACTATGGCTACACCTTC; CDR3aa: CASSLMTEDYGYTF
d_gene: .; v_gene: TRBV6-1; j_gene: TRBJ1-1; CDR3nt: TGTGCCAGCACACGACAGTATTTTGAGGCTTTCTTT; CDR3aa: CASTRQYFEAFF
d_gene: TRBD2; v_gene: TRBV5-6; j_gene: TRBJ2-7; CDR3nt: TGTGCCAGCAGGCGGGGGGGCTACGAGCAGTACTTC; CDR3aa: CASRRGGYEQYF
d_gene: .; v_gene: TRBV7-8; j_gene: TRBJ1-6; CDR3nt: TGTGCCAGCAGCTCCCAGGGTTACTCACCCCTCCACTTT; CDR3aa: CASSSQGYSPLHF
d_gene: TRBD1; v_gene: TRBV2; j_gene: TRBJ2-5; CDR3nt: TGTGCCAGCAGTGAAACAGGGGCCTTCCAAGAGACCCAGTACTTC; CDR3aa: CASSETGAFQETQYF
d_gene: .; v_gene: TRBV7-2; j_gene: TRBJ1-2; CDR3nt: TGTGCCAGCAGCCCCGCGGGGGTCCTTTATGGCTACACCTTC; CDR3aa: CASSPAGVLYGYTF
d_gene: .; v_gene: TRBV7-6; j_gene: TRBJ1-1; CDR3nt: TGTGCCAGCAGCCAACCTCGATACTCCACCGGGAGTACTGAAGCTTTCTTT; CDR3aa: CASSQPRYSTGSTEAFF
d_gene: TRBD1; v_gene: TRBV2; j_gene: TRBJ1-1; CDR3nt: TGTGCCAGCAGTAAGCCTTCGACAGGGGCGAATACTGAAGCTTTCTTT; CDR3aa: CASSKPSTGANTEAFF
d_gene: TRBD2; v_gene: TRBV28; j_gene: TRBJ2-3; CDR3nt: TGTGCCAGCAACCTTAGCGGGGCCTCGGATACGCAGTATTTT; CDR3aa: CASNLSGASDTQYF
d_gene: TRBD2; v_gene: TRBV14; j_gene: TRBJ2-3; CDR3nt: TGTGCCAGCAGCCAAAGGGCGGGGGGGCCAATGGATACGCAGTATTTT; CDR3aa: CASSQRAGGPMDTQYF
d_gene: TRBD1; v_gene: TRBV5-5; j_gene: TRBJ2-7; CDR3nt: TGTGCCAGCAGCTCAGGGGGCAACTACGAGCAGTACTTC; CDR3aa: CASSSGGNYEQYF
d_gene: .; v_gene: TRBV5-5; j_gene: TRBJ2-1; CDR3nt: TGTGCCAGCAGCTTGGGAGTTAGTGAGCAGTTCTTC; CDR3aa: CASSLGVSEQFF
d_gene: .; v_gene: TRBV5-4; j_gene: TRBJ2-3; CDR3nt: TGTGCCAGCAGCTTCTACACAGATACGCAGTATTTT; CDR3aa: CASSFYTDTQYF
d_gene: TRBD1; v_gene: TRBV30; j_gene: TRBJ1-1; CDR3nt: TGTGCCTGGAGTCTGGGACAGGCGCCTGAAGCTTTCTTT; CDR3aa: CAWSLGQAPEAFF
d_gene: .; v_gene: TRBV18; j_gene: TRBJ1-2; CDR3nt: TGTGCCAGCTCACCTTCGGCTGCGGATGGCTACACCTTC; CDR3aa: CASSPSAADGYTF
d_gene: TRBD1; v_gene: TRBV6-6; j_gene: TRBJ1-4; CDR3nt: TGTGCCAGCAGTGACCCCCAGGGGGTAGAAGAAAAACTGTTTTTT; CDR3aa: CASSDPQGVEEKLFF
d_gene: TRBD1; v_gene: TRBV4-1; j_gene: TRBJ2-7; CDR3nt: TGCGCCAGCAGTCTGATGGGTCCGGGACAGGGTCTTCTCGACGAGCAGTACTTC; CDR3aa: CASSLMGPGQGLLDEQYF
d_gene: .; v_gene: TRBV2; j_gene: TRBJ2-7; CDR3nt: TGTGCCAGCAGCGATGGCCACGAGCAGTACTTC; CDR3aa: CASSDGHEQYF